In its sample, the clone carrying this T cell receptor (beta chain) was seen many times. This entry is derived from a study of Graves' ophthalmopathy and Graves' hyperthyroidism. Germline trimming cut 6 bases from V and 6 bases from J; bases unmatched to any gene: 6. Germline V lookup: CDR1 DFQATT, CDR2 SNEGSKA (reference sequence). CDR3 length: 13 residues. Pregnancy or lactation, uncontrolled infections and other autoimmune diseases were grounds for excluding patients. As the template, RNA transcripts were used to amplify TCR beta CDR3 regions. A first-round RT-PCR used HTBI primers, followed by a second-round multiplex PCR. TCRdb fed the multiplex PCR reads into MiXCR, producing one record per CDR3 protein. Here the sample spans a few hundred thousand distinct CDR3 sequences, roughly a sixth being singletons.

Sequenced input: peripheral blood. V is TRBV20-1 and J is TRBJ1-5; 9 nucleotides match TRBD1. The source of this sequence is an adult woman with stable Graves' hyperthyroidism. In nucleotides, the CDR3 is TGCAGTGCCGAGACAGGGGGAGGTCAGCCCCAGCATTTT. It specifies CSAETGGGQPQHF.